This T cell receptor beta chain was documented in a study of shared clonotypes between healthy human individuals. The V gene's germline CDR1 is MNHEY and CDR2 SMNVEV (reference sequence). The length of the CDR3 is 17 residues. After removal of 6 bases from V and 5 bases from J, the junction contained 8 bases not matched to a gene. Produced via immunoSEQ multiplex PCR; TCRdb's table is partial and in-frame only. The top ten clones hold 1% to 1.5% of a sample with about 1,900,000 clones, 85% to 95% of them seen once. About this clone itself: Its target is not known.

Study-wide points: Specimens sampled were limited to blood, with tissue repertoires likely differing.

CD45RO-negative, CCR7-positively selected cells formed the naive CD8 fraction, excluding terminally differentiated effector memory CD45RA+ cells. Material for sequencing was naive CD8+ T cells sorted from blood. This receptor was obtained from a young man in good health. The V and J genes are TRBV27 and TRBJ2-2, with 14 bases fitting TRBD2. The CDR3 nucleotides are TGTGCCAGCAGAGGACTAGCGGGGGGAGTTTGGACCGGGGAGCTGTTTTTT. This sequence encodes CASRGLAGGVWTGELFF.